Shown below are 28 T cell receptor beta chains from a single sample sequenced in a study of regulatory T cells in long-lasting Graves disease. Time point of the sample: persistent/refractory GD, antithyroid drugs over 5 years with positive TRAb. PBMC RNA served as the TCR library source. Arm-PCR of CDR3 regions with iRepertoire HTBI primers generated TCR beta libraries. TCRdb re-derived calls from the multiplex PCR reads in MiXCR, one entry per CDR3 protein. This sample carries 400,000 to 500,000 distinct CDR3 sequences, around a fifth of them seen once, and the ten largest clones take over 6%. The material was peripheral blood mononuclear cells (PBMCs), obtained when the disease was refractory, from a patient treated with antithyroid drugs. The receptors here all came from a female donor with Graves disease.

This clonotype was detected a few times. The chain combines TRBV5-1 with TRBJ1-1, with D tentatively TRBD1 (5 bases). Germline V gene data show CDR1 as SGHRS and CDR2 as YFSETQ. Deletions cut 4 bases from V and 1 base from J, with 17 bases between. The CDR3 runs to 16 residues. The CDR3 DNA follows: TGCGCCAGCAGCCCGTGGGGGGATTTAACGAACACTGAAGCTTTCTTT. This sequence encodes CASSPWGDLTNTEAFF.

This clonotype was detected ten times or more. The J gene is TRBJ2-7, the V gene TRBV2; D is possibly TRBD2 (5 bases). This CDR3 is 14 amino acids long. Germline values: CDR1 SNHLY, CDR2 FYNNEI. The V and J ends lost 3 bases and 4 bases respectively, with 13 bases between them. This chain's CDR3 is CASSEGSRVYEQYF. The CDR3 DNA reads TGTGCCAGCAGTGAGGGGAGCCGGGTTTACGAGCAGTACTTC.

This CDR3 is CASNPTGGNEQFF. The CDR3 nucleotides read TGTGCCAGTAATCCGACAGGGGGCAATGAGCAGTTCTTC. The genes are TRBV19 and TRBJ2-1; 9 nucleotides align to TRBD1. This CDR3 comprises 13 residues. V shed 7 bases, J shed 6 bases, and the junction held 4 bases outside the gene matches. CDR1 is LNHDA and CDR2 is SQIVND in the germline V gene (reference sequence). Full variable domain (outside the CDR3, taken from reference TRBV19 and TRBJ2-1): DGGITQSPKYLFRKEGQNVTLSCEQNLNHDAMYWYRQDPGQGLRLIYYSQIVNDFQKGDIAEGYSVSREKKESFPLTVTSAQKNPTAFYLCASNPTGGNEQFFGPGTRLTVL.

Turning to this clonotype: Being one base from a much bigger clone, this may be a read error. The V gene is TRBV12-3 or TRBV12-4, the J gene TRBJ1-1; no clear D gene. V was pared by 5 bases and J by 4 bases, with 20 bases between. The CDR3 sequence is 16 residues long. CDR3 in amino acids: CASSPNRQPQATEAFF. In DNA, the CDR3 is TGTGCCAGCAGTCCTAACCGGCAGCCCCAGGCCACTGAAGCTTTCTTT.

This clonotype was observed many times. The chain employs TRBV28 and TRBJ2-7; no firm D call. V shed 4 bases and J shed 5 bases, with 12 bases lying between them. This CDR3 has 13 residues. Germline lookup yields CDR1 MDHEN and CDR2 SYDVKM. CDR3 region: CASSSSHGNEQYF. CDR3 nucleotide sequence: TGTGCCAGCAGTTCGTCTCATGGGAACGAGCAGTACTTC.

The rearrangement uses TRBV20-1 and TRBJ2-7; a weak D match, TRBD1 (5 bases). This CDR3 has 13 residues. Germline V CDR1 and CDR2: DFQATT, SNEGSKA (reference sequence). V was trimmed by 3 bases and J by 0 bases, leaving 9 bases between them. The CDR3 DNA follows: TGCAGTGCTAGTAACAGGCACTCCTACGAGCAGTACTTC. Translation: CSASNRHSYEQYF.

This clonotype occurred many times. The J gene is TRBJ1-5, the V gene TRBV6-1; D possibly corresponds to TRBD1 (5 bases). V lost 2 bases to trimming and J lost 3 bases, with 14 bases between them. CDR3 length equals 16 residues. Germline loops: CDR1 MNHNS, CDR2 SASEGT. The CDR3 coding sequence is TGTGCCAGCAGTGAACGGTGGCAGGGACTCAATCAGCCCCAGCATTTT. The encoded protein is CASSERWQGLNQPQHF.

This clonotype turned up a few times. The rearrangement links TRBV7-9 to TRBJ2-7; 7 positions agree with TRBD2. CDR1 and CDR2 from the germline V gene are SEHNR and FQNEAQ (reference sequence). This CDR3 has 16 amino acids. V lost 2 bases and J lost 3; bases outside the gene matches: 10. CDR3 sequence (DNA): TGTGCCAGCAGCTTATTCGTTGGGGGGGTCGACTACGAGCAGTACTTC. Encoded protein: CASSLFVGGVDYEQYF.

In its sample, this clonotype was seen many times. The chain carries TRBV29-1 and TRBJ1-1; 7 bases agree with TRBD1. J was trimmed by 0 bases and V by 6 bases; bases with no gene match: 4. The CDR3 has 13 amino acids. CDR1 and CDR2 from the germline V gene are SQVTM and ANQGSEA. For the CDR3, the DNA is TGCAGCGTGGGACAGAACATGAACACTGAAGCTTTCTTT. Translated: CSVGQNMNTEAFF.

This sequence joins TRBV2 and TRBJ1-4; 10 bases are shared with TRBD1. Germline V CDR1 and CDR2: SNHLY, FYNNEI. V lost 8 bases to trimming and J lost 1 base; unmatched junction nucleotides: 4. The CDR3 has 15 amino acids. The CDR3 protein is CASRDRGGTNEKLFF. The DNA for the CDR3 is TGTGCCAGCCGGGACAGGGGAGGAACTAATGAAAAACTGTTTTTT.

The J gene is TRBJ2-7, the V gene TRBV9; TRBD1 might be the D (5 bases). The germline V gene encodes CDR1 SGDLS and CDR2 YYNGEE. Trimming took 4 bases from V and 0 from J, leaving 14 bases between them. This CDR3 is built from 15 residues. The CDR3 DNA sequence: TGTGCCAGCAGCCCACGACAGACAGCCTCCTACGAGCAGTACTTC. It translates to CASSPRQTASYEQYF.

J is TRBJ2-7 and V is TRBV5-1; D remains ambiguous. Deletions cut 7 bases from V and 1 base from J, with 15 bases between. The CDR3 is 14 residues long. The V gene's germline CDR1 is SGHRS and CDR2 YFSETQ. The CDR3 protein is CASGPEALSYEQYF. DNA for the CDR3: TGCGCCAGCGGGCCTGAGGCGTTGTCCTACGAGCAGTACTTC.

This clonotype showed up many times. The chain joins TRBV12-3 or TRBV12-4 to TRBJ1-5; no reliable D call. V was cut by 2 bases and J by 0 bases, with 14 bases left in between. The CDR3 contains 17 residues. The CDR3 loop is CASSLTLRSLSNQPQHF. The CDR3 nucleotides are TGTGCCAGCAGTTTAACGTTGCGATCCCTTAGCAATCAGCCCCAGCATTTT.

DNA for the CDR3: TGTGCCAGCAGCCAGGGGACAGGCTCCTACAATGAGCAGTTCTTC. It is translated as CASSQGTGSYNEQFF. This chain joins TRBV3-1 and TRBJ2-1, with 8 bases identical to TRBD1. The CDR3 spans 15 residues. Germline lookup yields CDR1 LGHDT and CDR2 YNNKEL (reference sequence). With V trimmed by 3 bases and J by 0 bases, 1 base remained unmatched.

The V call is TRBV2, the J call TRBJ2-3; D ambiguous. This CDR3 has 15 residues. CDR1 is SNHLY and CDR2 is FYNNEI in the germline V gene. Deletions cut 6 bases from V and 4 bases from J, with 17 bases between. The CDR3 DNA reads TGTGCCAGCAGCTCCCTCAAATCGGAGTCAGATACGCAGTATTTT. It translates to CASSSLKSESDTQYF.

At least ten counts were recorded for this clonotype. The chain carries TRBV7-8 and TRBJ1-4; 11 bases map to TRBD1. Germline V gene sequence: CDR1 SGHVS, CDR2 FQNEAQ. The CDR3 is made up of 15 amino acids. V trimming: 5 bases; J trimming: 8 bases; junction bases outside the gene matches: 7. CDR3 sequence: CASSPSGTGGEKLFF. The CDR3 DNA reads TGTGCCAGCAGCCCATCCGGGACAGGGGGGGAAAAACTGTTTTTT.

This clonotype was detected many times. V usage is TRBV27 and J usage is TRBJ2-5; 15 bases align to TRBD2. Germline V lookup: CDR1 MNHEY, CDR2 SMNVEV (reference sequence). This CDR3 contains 16 residues. With 6 bases clipped from V and 4 bases from J, the junction kept 6 bases outside the gene matches. CDR3: CASRGEGLAGGETQYF. In DNA form, the CDR3 reads TGTGCCAGCAGGGGAGAGGGACTAGCGGGAGGAGAGACCCAGTACTTC.

The chain employs TRBV11-2 and TRBJ2-7; TRBD1 might be the D (6 bases). Germline-derived CDR1 and CDR2 are SGHAT and FQNNGV. V shed 2 bases and J shed 7 bases, with 15 bases lying between them. This CDR3 is built from 14 residues. DNA of the CDR3: TGTGCCAGCAGCTTAAGGGCAGGGGTGGATGAGCAGTACTTC. It codes for CASSLRAGVDEQYF.

This clonotype was seen repeatedly, ten times or more. The CDR3 protein is CASSPGLVTYEQYF. CDR3 nucleotides: TGTGCCAGCAGTCCGGGACTCGTAACCTACGAGCAGTACTTC. The genes are TRBV2 and TRBJ2-7; D perhaps matches TRBD2 (6 bases). The V gene's germline CDR1 is SNHLY and CDR2 FYNNEI. V dropped 5 bases and J dropped 2 bases, with 13 bases sitting between them. The CDR3 runs 14 residues. Supplemented by reference TRBV2 and TRBJ2-7, the full variable domain reads EPEVTQTPSHQVTQMGQEVILRCVPISNHLYFYWYRQILGQKVEFLVSFYNNEISEKSEIFDDQFSVERPDGSNFTLKIRSTKLEDSAMYFCASSPGLVTYEQYFGPGTRLTVT.

This clonotype has ten or more counts. The chain employs TRBV28 and TRBJ2-7; D is possibly TRBD1 or TRBD2 (6 bases each). This CDR3 contains 15 residues. Deletions cut 5 bases from V and 5 bases from J, with 19 bases between. In germline, CDR1 is MDHEN, CDR2 SYDVKM. This chain's CDR3 is CASSGPSGGPNEQYF. For the CDR3, the DNA is TGTGCCAGCAGTGGCCCTAGTGGGGGGCCGAACGAGCAGTACTTC.

The chain is built from TRBV29-1 and TRBJ1-1; D is uncertain. Germline V lookup: CDR1 SQVTM, CDR2 ANQGSEA. V was clipped by 7 bases and J by 5 bases, with 14 bases between them. The CDR3 totals 12 residues. CDR3 nucleotides: TGCAGCGCCGTCGTGGCTAGGACTGAAGCTTTCTTT. It specifies CSAVVARTEAFF.

The rearrangement uses TRBV10-3 and TRBJ2-7, with D uncertain. Germline values: CDR1 ENHRY, CDR2 SYGVKD. The ends were cut back, 3 bases at V and 2 bases at J, with 11 bases in the middle. The CDR3 runs 14 residues. CDR3 protein: CAISDHGNTYEQYF. The CDR3 bases are TGTGCCATCAGTGATCACGGAAATACCTACGAGCAGTACTTC.

The V and J genes are TRBV20-1 and TRBJ2-4; the D gene could be TRBD1 or TRBD2 (7 bases each). V was cut by 6 bases and J by 6 bases, with 21 bases left in between. Germline V gives CDR1 DFQATT, CDR2 SNEGSKA (reference sequence). The CDR3 is 15 amino acids. The CDR3 spells CSAPRAGGEGNIQYF. CDR3 sequence (DNA): TGCAGTGCCCCCCGAGCAGGGGGGGAGGGAAACATTCAGTACTTC.

This clonotype was picked up a small number of times. The genes are TRBV6-5 and TRBJ2-7, with 9 nucleotides matching TRBD1. CDR1 MNHEY and CDR2 SVGAGI come from the germline V gene. With V trimmed by 0 bases and J by 0 bases, 6 bases remained unmatched. The CDR3 loop spans 17 amino acids. The CDR3 loop reads CASSYSRQGGSSYEQYF. Here the CDR3 DNA reads TGTGCCAGCAGTTACTCGAGACAGGGGGGAAGCTCCTACGAGCAGTACTTC.

The table lists this clonotype with a few counts. The J gene is TRBJ2-7, the V gene TRBV6-1, with TRBD2 matching over 9 bases. The V gene end was trimmed by 10 bases and the J gene end by 6 bases; junction bases not matched to a gene: 16. The CDR3 length is 15 residues. CDR1 is MNHNS and CDR2 is SASEGT in the germline V gene. The CDR3 is CATRTGAGGPGEQYF. CDR3 DNA: TGTGCCACTCGGACTGGGGCGGGAGGGCCTGGCGAGCAGTACTTC.

V and J are TRBV11-1 and TRBJ1-6, with D uncertain. This CDR3 is 14 amino acids long. Trimming left V 3 bases short and J 5 bases short, with 8 bases between. Germline assignment: CDR1 SGHAT and CDR2 FQDESV (reference sequence). CDR3 residues: CASSFQIDNSPLHF. In DNA, the CDR3 is TGTGCCAGCAGCTTTCAAATAGATAATTCACCCCTCCACTTT.

This clonotype came up many times. The chain employs TRBV6-5 and TRBJ2-5; D is ambiguous. V shed 3 bases and J shed 4 bases, with 12 bases lying between them. Germline CDR1 and CDR2: MNHEY and SVGAGI. The CDR3 consists of 14 residues. The DNA for the CDR3 is TGTGCCAGCAGTTATTTGAACCAAGCAGAGACCCAGTACTTC. Protein: CASSYLNQAETQYF.

This clonotype was observed a few times. This rearrangement joins TRBV6-2 or TRBV6-3 to TRBJ1-1; D gene unclear. V lost 4 bases, J lost 4 bases, and 13 bases lay in between. CDR1 and CDR2 from the germline V gene are MNHEY and SVGEGT. The CDR3 totals 14 residues. The CDR3 spells CASSSETFLTEAFF. The CDR3 DNA follows: TGTGCCAGCAGTTCTGAAACGTTTCTCACTGAAGCTTTCTTT.